Presented here are 13 T cell receptor beta chains from one specimen sequenced in a study of blood T cell repertoires in COVID-19. Sequencing used immunoSEQ multiplex PCR; TCRdb keeps in-frame clones, though not all of them. Altogether a few hundred thousand clones are present, roughly 80% being singletons, with the ten largest covering around a sixth. Source material: peripheral blood. These TCRs come from a woman older than 75 with active or convalescent COVID-19.

The chain joins TRBV5-1 to TRBJ1-4; 9 bases align to TRBD1. The CDR3 has 16 residues. The germline CDR1 and CDR2 sequences are SGHRS and YFSETQ. The V segment lost 1 base and the J segment 7 bases; nucleotides outside the gene matches: 8. The CDR3 spells CASSLMGTGTAEKLFF. The CDR3, as DNA: TGCGCCAGCAGCTTGATGGGGACAGGGACCGCTGAAAAACTGTTTTTT. The full variable domain, in which reference TRBV5-1 and TRBJ1-4 provide the parts outside the CDR3, is KAGVTQTPRYLIKTRGQQVTLSCSPISGHRSVSWYQQTPGQGLQFLFEYFSETQRNKGNFPGRFSGRQFSNSRSEMNVSTLELGDSALYLCASSLMGTGTAEKLFFGSGTQLSVL.

This chain connects TRBV18 to TRBJ2-6; D ambiguous. Germline loops: CDR1 KGHSH, CDR2 LQKENI. Trimming shortened V by 2 bases and J by 4 bases, and 6 bases separated the two germline ends. This CDR3 spans 14 amino acids. The DNA for the CDR3 is TGTGCCAGCTCACCAGAAACAGGGGCCAACGTCCTGACTTTC. As protein: CASSPETGANVLTF.

This chain uses TRBV11-2 with TRBJ1-2, with a possible D match to TRBD1 (5 bases). The germline V and J ends were trimmed by 0 bases and 8 bases, with 13 bases remaining between them. Germline assignment: CDR1 SGHAT and CDR2 FQNNGV. The CDR3 totals 14 residues. The chain's CDR3 is CASSLEGPTRGYTF. For the CDR3, the DNA is TGTGCCAGCAGCTTAGAGGGGCCAACGAGGGGCTACACCTTC.

The chain uses TRBV5-6 and TRBJ2-3; the match to TRBD2 covers 10 bases. The J segment lost 0 bases and the V segment lost 4 bases, leaving 11 bases of the junction unmatched. CDR1 is SGHDT and CDR2 is YYEEEE in the germline V gene. This CDR3 region has 18 residues. CDR3 in amino acids: CASSNPSGGAFSTDTQYF. CDR3 sequence (DNA): TGTGCCAGCAGCAACCCTAGCGGGGGAGCCTTTAGCACAGATACGCAGTATTTT.

The chain carries TRBV7-9 and TRBJ1-4, with D possibly TRBD1 on 5 matching bases. The CDR3 consists of 14 residues. The V end lost 2 bases, the J end lost 8 bases, and 12 bases lay between the germline ends. Germline CDR1 and CDR2: SEHNR and FQNEAQ (reference sequence). The CDR3 nucleotides read TGTGCCAGCAGCTTACCAGAAAAGGGGGAAAAACTGTTTTTT. It encodes CASSLPEKGEKLFF. The full variable domain, its missing parts supplied by reference TRBV7-9 and TRBJ1-4, is DTGVSQNPRHKITKRGQNVTFRCDPISEHNRLYWYRQTLGQGPEFLTYFQNEAQLEKSRLLSDRFSAERPKGSFSTLEIQRTEQGDSAMYLCASSLPEKGEKLFFGSGTQLSVL.

The chain joins TRBV5-4 to TRBJ2-5, with 10 bases matching TRBD1. Germline loops: CDR1 SGHNT, CDR2 YYREEE (reference sequence). CDR3 length equals 14 residues. The J segment lost 5 bases and the V segment lost 4 bases, leaving 5 bases of the junction unmatched. The CDR3 reads CASSPGQGRETQYF. The DNA for the CDR3 is TGTGCCAGCAGCCCGGGACAGGGGCGGGAGACCCAGTACTTC.

The table lists this clone with a count of one. V usage is TRBV18 and J usage is TRBJ1-1, with TRBD1 matching 7 bases. Germline lookup yields CDR1 KGHSH and CDR2 LQKENI. J gave up 1 base and V 9 bases, and 11 bases lay outside the gene matches. The CDR3 has 15 residues. CDR3 DNA sequence: TGTGCCAGTCAGGGGGTCCAGGTCCCGAACACTGAAGCTTTCTTT. It encodes CASQGVQVPNTEAFF.

The chain employs TRBV6-2 or TRBV6-3 and TRBJ1-2; D call uncertain. The germline V and J ends were trimmed by 2 bases and 1 base, with 5 bases remaining between them. The CDR3 is 13 amino acids. Looked up from germline, CDR1 is MNHEY and CDR2 is SVGEGT. The CDR3 DNA sequence: TGTGCCAGCAGTTACAACGGTAACTATGGCTACACCTTC. Protein product: CASSYNGNYGYTF.

The chain is built from TRBV7-3 and TRBJ2-7; 8 bases agree with TRBD1. CDR1 SGHTA and CDR2 FQGTGA come from the germline V gene. The CDR3 extends over 15 amino acids. V was pared by 1 base and J by 5 bases, with 7 bases of the junction left unmatched. The CDR3 DNA follows: TGTGCCAGCAGCTTAAGGCGAGCACAGGGGGACGAGCAGTACTTC. Its translation: CASSLRRAQGDEQYF.

This chain links TRBV7-3 with TRBJ2-1, with a weak D call TRBD1 (5 bases). This CDR3 is 13 amino acids long. Germline values: CDR1 SGHTA, CDR2 FQGTGA. Trimming left V 5 bases short and J 10 bases short, with 15 bases between. This CDR3 is CASSPDSYREQFF. The CDR3 region has the DNA TGTGCCAGCAGCCCAGACAGCTACAGGGAGCAGTTCTTC.

This rearrangement joins TRBV3-1 (or the pseudogene TRBV3-2) to TRBJ2-7; maybe TRBD2 (5 bases). V lost 4 bases and J lost 1, with 14 bases in between. The CDR3 loop spans 15 amino acids. Looked up from germline, CDR1 is LGHDT and CDR2 is YNNKEL (reference sequence). The CDR3 loop is CASSPQLGFSYEQYF. The DNA of the CDR3 is TGTGCCAGCAGCCCTCAACTAGGGTTTTCCTACGAGCAGTACTTC.

V and J are TRBV3-1 (or the pseudogene TRBV3-2) and TRBJ2-1; 7 bases are shared with TRBD1. The germline gives CDR1 LGHDT, CDR2 YNNKEL (reference sequence). The CDR3 sequence is 14 residues long. The V and J ends lost 4 bases and 5 bases, in that order; junction bases with no gene match: 5. CDR3 bases: TGTGCCAGCAGCCGAAACAGGGGCAACAATGAGCAGTTCTTC. Translated: CASSRNRGNNEQFF.

CDR3 bases: TGTGCCTGGAGTCTGACAGGGGAAACTGAAGCTTTCTTT. It yields the protein CAWSLTGETEAFF. The chain has TRBV30 and TRBJ1-1, with TRBD1 matching 8 bases. Trimming removed 2 bases from V and 5 bases from J; junction bases left unmatched: 4. CDR1 GTSNPN and CDR2 SVGIG come from the germline V gene (reference sequence). The CDR3 spans 13 residues.